This TCR beta chain comes out of a study of T cells in Graves' hyperthyroidism and ophthalmopathy. Whole-study results and caveats: Blood also carried most thyroid clonotypes expanded above 0.001.

RNA transcripts were the template for amplifying TCR beta CDR3 regions. First-round RT-PCR of the TCR CDR3 relied on the HTBI primer set. MiXCR, run by TCRdb on the multiplex PCR reads, gives a single entry per CDR3 protein. The table records hundreds of thousands of distinct CDR3 sequences, 35% to 45% of them present only once. Each patient was aged 18 to 65 and had newly diagnosed hyperthyroidism of under 2 months' duration. This sample holds PBMCs from 10 ml fresh peripheral blood. This CDR3 spans 14 amino acids. Trimming took 5 bases from V and 12 from J, leaving 23 bases between them. Per germline, CDR1 SGHVS and CDR2 FQNEAQ. Of note for this clonotype: Its antigen remains unknown.

The TCR sequence derives from a man younger than 30 with Graves' hyperthyroidism. This rearrangement joins TRBV7-8 to TRBJ2-7; maybe TRBD2 (7 bases). The source material was blood. The CDR3 nucleotides are TGTGCCAGCAGCCCAAAACAGGGAGGGGCAGCTCTGTACTTC. Its translation is CASSPKQGGAALYF. Using reference TRBV7-8 and TRBJ2-7 for the parts outside the CDR3, the full variable domain is GAGVSQSPRYKVAKRGQDVALRCDPISGHVSLFWYQQALGQGPEFLTYFQNEAQLDKSGLPSDRFFAERPEGSVSTLKIQRTQQEDSAVYLCASSPKQGGAALYFGPGTRLTVT.